The next 32 T cell receptor beta chains were all read from a single sample in a study of T cell clonality in common variable immunodeficiency. Generated by immunoSEQ multiplex PCR, the TCRdb table keeps only in-frame clones and is missing some. The profile covers fewer than 55,000 clones, none occurring a single time. Sequenced: peripheral blood mononuclear cells. Source of these receptors: a person between 18 and 75 years old in good health.

This clone was observed many times. The read finishes 3 residues shy of the CDR3 end, and the germline J gene is used to complete it. The J gene is TRBJ2-2, the V gene TRBV7-3, with D tentatively TRBD1 (7 bases). The CDR3 covers 17 residues. CDR1 is SGHTA and CDR2 is FQGTGA in the germline V gene. V gave up 3 bases and J gave up 4 bases, with 18 bases separating them. CDR3 loop: CASSFPRAGGTTGELFF. Incomplete CDR3 DNA: TGTGCCAGCAGCTTTCCCCGGGCAGGGGGGACCACCGGGGAG.

This clone occurred many times. The observed sequence ends 3 residues before the CDR3 terminus, with the missing tail filled in from the germline J gene. The J gene is TRBJ2-5, the V gene TRBV7-8; 7 bases agree with TRBD2. After removal of 0 bases from V and 4 bases from J, the junction contained 2 bases not matched to a gene. This CDR3 spans 14 amino acids. CDR1 is SGHVS and CDR2 is FQNEAQ in the germline V gene. CDR3 region: CASSLAASGETQYF. CDR3 DNA, as far as it was read: TGTGCCAGCAGCTTAGCGGCTAGCGGAGAGACC. Combining the CDR3 with reference TRBV7-8 and TRBJ2-5 gives the whole variable domain GAGVSQSPRYKVAKRGQDVALRCDPISGHVSLFWYQQALGQGPEFLTYFQNEAQLDKSGLPSDRFFAERPEGSVSTLKIQRTQQEDSAVYLCASSLAASGETQYFGPGTRLLVL.

This clone was counted ten times or more. The DNA read from the CDR3 is TGCGCCAGCAGCTTGGGACAGGGTGGGAGTGCCAACGTC. Translated, it gives CASSLGQGGSANV. The entire CDR3 protein reads CASSLGQGGSANVLTF. This sequence joins TRBV5-1 and TRBJ2-6, with TRBD1 matching 7 bases. The read is 3 residues too short to cover the CDR3 end, so that end is filled in from the germline J gene. Germline lookup yields CDR1 SGHRS and CDR2 YFSETQ. V lost 0 bases, J lost 7 bases, and 7 bases stayed unmatched. The CDR3 runs 16 residues.

This clone was seen ten or more times. The CDR3 end is not reached by the read, which stops 3 residues before it; the germline J gene fills it in. The chain employs TRBV7-9 and TRBJ2-5; D is possibly TRBD1 (6 bases). Germline CDR1 and CDR2: SEHNR and FQNEAQ (reference sequence). Between the trimmed V and J ends, which lost 0 bases and 7 bases, there was a span of 15 bases. The CDR3 spans 15 residues. The CDR3 here is CASSLAGRQEVTQYF. CDR3 DNA, as far as it was read: TGTGCCAGCAGCTTAGCGGGGAGACAGGAGGTGACC. Variable domain in full (rest from reference TRBV7-9 and TRBJ2-5): DTGVSQNPRHKITKRGQNVTFRCDPISEHNRLYWYRQTLGQGPEFLTYFQNEAQLEKSRLLSDRFSAERPKGSFSTLEIQRTEQGDSAMYLCASSLAGRQEVTQYFGPGTRLLVL.

The sample holds many counts of this clone. The DNA ends 3 residues before the CDR3 does, and the rest of the CDR3 is filled in from the germline J gene. The chain joins TRBV28 to TRBJ1-2; D is unclear. The CDR3 is 10 residues long. The V and J ends lost 6 bases and 4 bases respectively, with 3 bases between them. Per germline, CDR1 MDHEN and CDR2 SYDVKM. CDR3 DNA, as far as it was read: TGTGCCAGCAGCGGCTATGGC. This gives the protein CASSGYG. In full, the CDR3 reads CASSGYGYTF.

Ten or more counts support this clone. The read is 3 residues too short to cover the CDR3 end, so that end is filled in from the germline J gene. The gene calls are TRBV29-1 and TRBJ2-7; 9 nucleotides line up with TRBD2. CDR1 and CDR2 (germline): SQVTM, ANQGSEA. The CDR3 spans 14 residues. After removal of 4 bases from V and 3 bases from J, the junction contained 7 bases not matched to a gene. The CDR3 bases that were read are TGCAGCGTTGGGCGGCGGGGGGGCGTCTACGAG. Translation: CSVGRRGGVYE. The entire CDR3 protein reads CSVGRRGGVYEQYF.

This clone was found many times. The DNA read from the CDR3 is TGTGCCAGCAGCCTTAGGGGGTATGGGGCCAACGTC. Amino acids: CASSLRGYGANV. The entire CDR3 is CASSLRGYGANVLTF. The V gene is TRBV5-5, the J gene TRBJ2-6, with a weak D call TRBD1 (6 bases). The CDR3 is cut off 3 residues early in the read; its end comes from the germline J gene. Deletions cut 4 bases from V and 3 bases from J, with 11 bases between. The CDR3 has 15 residues. Per the germline V gene, CDR1 is SGHKS and CDR2 is YYEKEE (reference sequence).

The table lists this clone with many counts. The read ends 3 residues early relative to the CDR3; the germline J gene fills the gap. The chain employs TRBV30 and TRBJ1-2; unclear D gene. This CDR3 region has 13 residues. CDR1 and CDR2 (germline): GTSNPN, SVGIG (reference sequence). Here the CDR3 reads CAWSRREPGGYTF. The sequenced CDR3 bases are TGTGCCTGGAGTAGGAGGGAACCGGGGGGC.

With regard to this clone: The read is 3 residues too short to cover the CDR3 end, so that end is filled in from the germline J gene. The gene calls are TRBV7-3 and TRBJ2-1, with TRBD1 matching 7 bases. This CDR3 has 15 amino acids. Germline V gives CDR1 SGHTA, CDR2 FQGTGA. Trimming removed 5 bases from V and 7 bases from J; junction bases left unmatched: 11. CDR3 DNA, as far as it was read: TGTGCCAGCAGCCTAGGGGGCGCAGGAACAAATGAG. This translates into CASSLGGAGTNE. The full CDR3 protein reads CASSLGGAGTNEQFF.

At least ten counts were recorded for this clone. The CDR3 end lies 3 residues beyond the end of the read and is filled in from the germline J gene. The chain carries TRBV20-1 and TRBJ1-5, with TRBD1 as a possible D gene (5 bases). Per the germline V gene, CDR1 is DFQATT and CDR2 is SNEGSKA (reference sequence). Trimming stripped 6 bases from V and 7 bases from J, with 22 bases between. CDR3 length: 15 amino acids. The sequenced CDR3 bases are TGCAGTGCCCCATATGGGAGGGGTCATCGGCAGCCC. Its translation: CSAPYGRGHRQP. The full CDR3 protein reads CSAPYGRGHRQPQHF.

This clone was seen ten or more times. At one boundary the junction diverges from the germline segment, which might be a read error. Read data end 3 residues before the CDR3 end; the end is taken from the germline J gene. This rearrangement joins TRBV7-7 to TRBJ2-3; 9 positions match TRBD2. The CDR3 is 15 amino acids. Germline loops: CDR1 SSHAT, CDR2 FNYEAQ (reference sequence). The DNA read from the CDR3 is TGTGCTAGCAGCTTAATAGCGGGGGGCACAGATACG. Translated: CASSLIAGGTDT. The full CDR3 reads CASSLIAGGTDTQYF. Full variable domain (outside the CDR3, taken from reference TRBV7-7 and TRBJ2-3): GAGVSQSPRYKVTKRGQDVTLRCDPISSHATLYWYQQALGQGPEFLTYFNYEAQPDKSGLPSDRFSAERPEGSISTLTIQRTEQRDSAMYRCASSLIAGGTDTQYFGPGTRLTVL.

There are many counts of this clone. The read halts 3 residues ahead of the CDR3 end, with the missing end drawn from the germline J gene. The rearrangement joins TRBV20-1 to TRBJ2-3, with D possibly matching TRBD2 (6 bases). V was pared by 0 bases and J by 4 bases, with 14 bases between. Germline V gene sequence: CDR1 DFQATT, CDR2 SNEGSKA (reference sequence). The CDR3 is made up of 15 amino acids. Here the CDR3 reads CSARELRLEADTQYF. CDR3 DNA, as far as it was read: TGCAGTGCTAGAGAACTTCGACTAGAAGCAGATACG.

This clone occurred a few times. The read gets to within 3 residues of the CDR3 end, and the germline J gene fills in the rest. V gene TRBV19 combines with J gene TRBJ2-2, with TRBD2 matching over 7 bases. Germline CDR1 and CDR2: LNHDA and SQIVND (reference sequence). The CDR3 sequence is 14 residues long. The sequenced part of the CDR3 DNA is TGTGCCAGTAGTATCTGGGGGACTAATGAAAAG. This translates into CASSIWGTNEK. The full-length CDR3 reads as CASSIWGTNEKLFF.

With regard to this clone: The CDR3 end falls 3 residues outside the read, so it is completed with the germline J gene. This chain uses TRBV20-1 with TRBJ1-6, with TRBD1 identical over 7 bases. From germline, CDR1 is DFQATT and CDR2 SNEGSKA (reference sequence). The CDR3 is 11 amino acids. CDR3 DNA (partial): TGCAGTGCCCCCGAGACAGGGTCC. This gives the protein CSAPETGS. The CDR3 in its entirety is CSAPETGSLHF.

Concerning this clone: The CDR3 is cut off 3 residues early in the read; its end comes from the germline J gene. The J gene is TRBJ2-7, the V gene TRBV5-6, with D maybe TRBD1 (5 bases). Germline CDR1 reads SGHDT; CDR2 reads YYEEEE. Between the trimmed V and J ends, which lost 6 bases and 1 base, there was a span of 11 bases. This CDR3 is 13 amino acids long. The CDR3 reads CASKSRASYEQYF. Incomplete CDR3 DNA: TGTGCCAGCAAGTCCAGGGCGTCCTACGAG.

This clone was observed many times. The sequenced fragment ends 3 residues before the CDR3 boundary, so the rest is inferred from the germline J gene. The chain recombines TRBV5-1 with TRBJ1-6; TRBD1 might be the D (5 bases). The CDR3 runs to 15 residues. The ends were cut back, 0 bases at V and 5 bases at J, with 9 bases in the middle. Germline CDR1 and CDR2: SGHRS and YFSETQ. This CDR3 reads CASSLGGDDNSPLHF. The CDR3 bases that were read are TGCGCCAGCAGCTTGGGGGGGGATGATAATTCACCC.

This clone was seen many times. The DNA read from the CDR3 is TGTGCCAGCAGCCGGAGGACAGGGAAAACCGAG. Its protein product is CASSRRTGKTE. The full CDR3 is CASSRRTGKTEQYF. The chain combines TRBV7-2 with TRBJ2-7; 8 bases are shared with TRBD1. The read comes to an end 3 residues before the CDR3 does, leaving the germline J gene to fill in the end. The CDR3 is 14 residues long. The V gene end was trimmed by 5 bases and the J gene end by 6 bases; junction bases not matched to a gene: 9. The germline V gene encodes CDR1 SGHTA and CDR2 FQGNSA.

At least ten counts were recorded for this clone. The covered CDR3 bases are TGTGCCAGCAGCTTAGCGCAGGGCCTCGCCTACGAG. It is translated as CASSLAQGLAYE. The whole CDR3 is CASSLAQGLAYEQYF. The chain uses TRBV7-8 and TRBJ2-7; the D gene is possibly TRBD1 (5 bases). The CDR3 end falls 3 residues outside the read, so it is completed with the germline J gene. V was trimmed by 0 bases and J by 2 bases, leaving 11 bases between them. This CDR3 is 15 amino acids long. Germline V gene lookup returns CDR1 SGHVS and CDR2 FQNEAQ.

This clone was detected many times. The CDR3 is cut off 3 residues early in the read; its end comes from the germline J gene. V usage is TRBV2 and J usage is TRBJ2-7; a possible D gene is TRBD2 (6 bases). Germline assignment: CDR1 SNHLY and CDR2 FYNNEI. V was pared by 9 bases and J by 3 bases, with 15 bases between. The CDR3 length is 13 residues. Incomplete CDR3 DNA: TGTGCCAGTAAGCAGGGACTTTACTACGAG. This sequence encodes CASKQGLYYE. The complete CDR3 reads CASKQGLYYEQYF. Drawing the rest from reference TRBV2 and TRBJ2-7, the complete variable domain is EPEVTQTPSHQVTQMGQEVILRCVPISNHLYFYWYRQILGQKVEFLVSFYNNEISEKSEIFDDQFSVERPDGSNFTLKIRSTKLEDSAMYFCASKQGLYYEQYFGPGTRLTVT.

This clone appeared many times. The CDR3 is cut off 3 residues early in the read; its end comes from the germline J gene. The genes are TRBV20-1 and TRBJ1-3; D ambiguous. The CDR3 extends over 15 amino acids. Germline V gene data show CDR1 as DFQATT and CDR2 as SNEGSKA (reference sequence). Trimming removed 6 bases at V and 0 bases at J, with 15 bases between. Incomplete CDR3 DNA: TGCAGTGCCCCCTTGGCAGGCAGCTCTGGAAACACC. Encoded protein: CSAPLAGSSGNT. In full, the CDR3 reads CSAPLAGSSGNTIYF.

This clone was seen ten or more times. Read sequence stops 3 residues before the CDR3 end, and the germline J gene provides the missing end. This chain uses TRBV11-2 with TRBJ2-7, with unresolved D. V lost 5 bases and J 6 bases, leaving 11 bases between the germline ends. The CDR3 covers 12 residues. Per the germline V gene, CDR1 is SGHAT and CDR2 is FQNNGV. CDR3 sequence: CASSPRRIEQYF. The covered CDR3 bases are TGTGCCAGCAGCCCGCGGCGGATCGAG.

This clone was seen only a few times. The observed sequence ends 3 residues before the CDR3 terminus, with the missing tail filled in from the germline J gene. The chain recombines TRBV10-2 with TRBJ1-2; D is perhaps TRBD1 (5 bases). The CDR3 has 12 residues. Deletions cut 7 bases from V and 4 bases from J, with 10 bases between. CDR1 is WSHSY, CDR2 SAAADI, per germline. CDR3 loop: CASTDSAYGYTF. The sequenced part of the CDR3 DNA is TGCGCCAGCACTGACAGTGCCTATGGC.

This clone was recorded at least ten times. The read gets to within 3 residues of the CDR3 end, and the germline J gene fills in the rest. V gene TRBV5-1 combines with J gene TRBJ2-7, with D possibly TRBD2 on 6 matching bases. V was clipped by 4 bases and J by 1 base, with 15 bases between them. CDR3 size: 15 residues. Germline V lookup: CDR1 SGHRS, CDR2 YFSETQ. CDR3 in amino acids: CASSPGAGRSYEQYF. Incomplete CDR3 DNA: TGCGCCAGCAGCCCGGGCGCGGGAAGGTCCTACGAG.

This clone was detected ten times or more. The read falls 3 residues short of the CDR3 end, and the missing part is taken from the germline J gene. The chain is built from TRBV5-1 and TRBJ2-7, with D perhaps matching TRBD1 (5 bases). The CDR3 has 15 residues. Trimming took 0 bases from V and 0 from J, leaving 10 bases between them. Germline-derived CDR1 and CDR2 are SGHRS and YFSETQ. This CDR3 reads CASSLGQGSSYEQYF. The CDR3 DNA, read in part, is TGCGCCAGCAGCTTGGGGCAGGGAAGCTCCTACGAG.

This clone came up a few times. The read ends 3 residues before the CDR3 terminus; that terminus is restored from the germline J gene. The chain joins TRBV5-1 to TRBJ1-1, with TRBD1 matching over 9 bases. Germline CDR1 reads SGHRS; CDR2 reads YFSETQ. The V and J ends lost 7 bases and 4 bases, in that order; junction bases with no gene match: 8. The CDR3 consists of 14 residues. CDR3 sequence reads: CASGTGTTVTEAFF. CDR3 bases read: TGCGCCAGCGGGACAGGGACCACTGTCACTGAA.

At least ten counts were recorded for this clone. The CDR3 goes on 3 residues after the read ends, and that part is filled in from the germline J gene. The gene calls are TRBV11-2 and TRBJ1-3; unclear D gene. Germline CDR1 SGHAT, CDR2 FQNNGV. V lost 6 bases and J lost 2, with 2 bases in between. The CDR3 has 11 residues. This CDR3 reads CASSTGNTIYF. The covered CDR3 bases are TGTGCCAGCAGTACTGGAAACACC.

This clone was observed a few times. The missing CDR3 end, 3 residues past where the read stops, is filled in from the germline J gene. This chain connects TRBV7-7 to TRBJ2-7, with 9 bases matching TRBD1. Per the germline V gene, CDR1 is SSHAT and CDR2 is FNYEAQ (reference sequence). V lost 4 bases and J lost 5; bases outside the gene matches: 6. The CDR3 is 14 residues long. CDR3 in amino acids: CASSSDRGSHEQYF. CDR3 bases read: TGTGCCAGCAGCTCGGACAGGGGTTCCCACGAG.

This clone showed up many times. The CDR3 extends 3 residues past the end of the read, so its final part is completed from the germline J gene. The chain combines TRBV6-1 with TRBJ1-2, with D perhaps matching TRBD1 (5 bases). The ends were cut back, 3 bases at V and 4 bases at J, with 15 bases in the middle. The germline gives CDR1 MNHNS, CDR2 SASEGT. The CDR3 spans 15 residues. The sequenced CDR3 bases are TGTGCCAGCAGTGAGGGTTCCGGGGGTTTCTATGGC. Its protein is CASSEGSGGFYG. The whole CDR3 protein is CASSEGSGGFYGYTF.

This clone was counted many times. Coverage ceases 3 residues before the CDR3 finishes, and the germline J gene fills in the end. The rearrangement links TRBV5-1 to TRBJ1-6, with no clear D. Per germline, CDR1 SGHRS and CDR2 YFSETQ. V gave up 0 bases and J gave up 6 bases, with 4 bases separating them. CDR3 length: 13 residues. The CDR3 bases that were read are TGCGCCAGCAGCTTGGCTGTTAATTCACCC. Translated: CASSLAVNSP. The complete CDR3 sequence is CASSLAVNSPLHF.

This clone was found many times. Partial CDR3 DNA: TGCGCCAGCAGTAAACAGGGGTCAACTAATGAAAAA. Translating it yields CASSKQGSTNEK. The CDR3 in its entirety is CASSKQGSTNEKLFF. V and J are TRBV5-1 and TRBJ1-4; 7 bases match TRBD1. The read ends 3 residues before the CDR3 terminus; that terminus is restored from the germline J gene. The CDR3 length is 15 residues. The V segment lost 5 bases and the J segment 0 bases; nucleotides outside the gene matches: 4. Germline V gene data show CDR1 as SGHRS and CDR2 as YFSETQ.

There are many counts of this clone. The read comes to an end 3 residues before the CDR3 does, leaving the germline J gene to fill in the end. The chain couples TRBV10-3 to TRBJ2-5, with 8 bases that match TRBD2. CDR3 length: 14 residues. V lost 10 bases, J lost 5 bases, and 12 bases stayed unmatched. CDR1 and CDR2 from the germline V gene are ENHRY and SYGVKD. The sequenced part of the CDR3 DNA is TGTGCCACCGCCGGGGGGGAGGGCGGGGAGACC. It is translated as CATAGGEGGET. Given in full, the CDR3 is CATAGGEGGETQYF.

This clone was seen a handful of times. The read ends 3 residues shy of where the CDR3 ends; the end is completed using the germline J gene. This rearrangement joins TRBV7-2 to TRBJ2-4, with a weak D call TRBD2 (6 bases). The CDR3 is made up of 14 amino acids. Germline V gene lookup returns CDR1 SGHTA and CDR2 FQGNSA. The sequenced part of the CDR3 DNA is TGTGCCAGCAGCCCCGGGGAGGCCCAAGAGACT. It codes for CASSPGEAQET. The full CDR3 sequence reads CASSPGEAQETQYF.